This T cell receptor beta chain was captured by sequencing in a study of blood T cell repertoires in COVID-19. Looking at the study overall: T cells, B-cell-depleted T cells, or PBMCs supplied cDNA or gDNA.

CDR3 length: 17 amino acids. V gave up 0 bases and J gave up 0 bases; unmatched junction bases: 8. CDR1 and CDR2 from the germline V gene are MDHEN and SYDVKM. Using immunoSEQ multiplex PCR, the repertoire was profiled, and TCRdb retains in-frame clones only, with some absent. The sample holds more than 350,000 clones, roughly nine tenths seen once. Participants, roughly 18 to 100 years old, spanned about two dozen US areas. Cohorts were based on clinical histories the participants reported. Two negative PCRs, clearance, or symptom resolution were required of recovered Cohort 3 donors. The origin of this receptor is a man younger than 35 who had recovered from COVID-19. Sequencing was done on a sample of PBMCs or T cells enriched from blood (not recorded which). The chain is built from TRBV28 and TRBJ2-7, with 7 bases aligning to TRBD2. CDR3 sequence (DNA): TGTGCCAGCAGTTTATGGATTGGGGGAGGGTCCTCCTACGAGCAGTACTTC. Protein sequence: CASSLWIGGGSSYEQYF.